This entry concerns a single T cell receptor beta chain. Participants, about 18 to 90 years old, spanned more than 20 US areas. The data derive from a study of blood T cell repertoires in COVID-19. Looking at the study overall: Acute-phase and convalescent COVID-19 samples originated in the United States, Italy and Spain. T cells, B-cell-depleted T cells, or PBMCs supplied cDNA or gDNA.

From germline, CDR1 is LGHDT and CDR2 YNNKEL (reference sequence). V was clipped by 1 base and J by 6 bases; unmatched bases: 5. The CDR3 runs 15 residues. Per the original data handling: Estimates of nucleated cell counts were drawn from the amplification of reference gene primers. Sequencing was performed with immunoSEQ multiplex PCR; in TCRdb, only in-frame clones are kept and a portion is missing. That table furnishes V, J and clone size, whereas the DNA furnished D and trimming. In the table there are 160,000 or so clones, over 70% of which are singletons. Input material: PBMCs or T cells enriched from blood (not recorded which). The chain has TRBV3-1 (or the pseudogene TRBV3-2) and TRBJ1-2, with 10 nucleotides matching TRBD1. The TCR comes from a woman aged 55 to 70 who had recovered from COVID-19. For the CDR3, the DNA is TGTGCCAGCAGCCAAGGGGGACAGGGGCGGGATGGCTACACCTTC. Amino acids: CASSQGGQGRDGYTF.